Listed below are T cell receptor beta chains from one sample, sequenced in a study of blood T cell repertoires in COVID-19. Assay: immunoSEQ multiplex PCR; the TCRdb copy retains only in-frame clones and omits some. The profile shows more than 200,000 clones, more than 70% of them singletons. The sequenced sample was PBMCs or T cells enriched from blood (not recorded which). Receptor source: a woman aged 40-49 years with acute COVID-19. CDR3s include the opening cysteine and the closing phenylalanine or tryptophan. D genes are given only for firm matches.

CDR3 protein: CASCGRGHSLNTEAFF; CDR3 DNA: TGTGCCAGCTGCGGCAGGGGTCACTCTTTGAACACTGAAGCTTTCTTT; D gene: -; V gene: TRBV28; J gene: TRBJ1-1; CDR3 length: 16
CDR3 protein: CASSSPTAGGLNEQYF; CDR3 DNA: TGTGCCAGCAGTTCCCCCACCGCGGGGGGGTTAAACGAGCAGTACTTC; D gene: TRBD2; V gene: TRBV28; J gene: TRBJ2-7; CDR3 length: 16
CDR3 protein: CAISEGRGDEAFF; CDR3 DNA: TGTGCCATCAGTGAGGGCAGGGGGGATGAAGCTTTCTTT; D gene: TRBD1; V gene: TRBV10-3; J gene: TRBJ1-1; CDR3 length: 13
CDR3 protein: CASSRRQGIGETQYF; CDR3 DNA: TGTGCTAGCAGCCGAAGGCAGGGCATCGGGGAGACCCAGTACTTC; D gene: -; V gene: TRBV7-7; J gene: TRBJ2-5; CDR3 length: 15
CDR3 protein: CASLGGTGSYEQYF; CDR3 DNA: TGTGCCAGCCTAGGGGGGACAGGGAGCTACGAGCAGTACTTC; D gene: TRBD1; V gene: TRBV6-5; J gene: TRBJ2-7; CDR3 length: 14
CDR3 protein: CAWSVPRGVTEAFF; CDR3 DNA: TGTGCCTGGAGTGTACCCAGGGGGGTCACTGAAGCTTTCTTT; D gene: TRBD1; V gene: TRBV30; J gene: TRBJ1-1; CDR3 length: 14
CDR3 protein: CASSSRTGGKETQYF; CDR3 DNA: TGTGCCAGCAGCTCTCGGACAGGGGGGAAAGAGACCCAGTACTTC; D gene: TRBD1; V gene: TRBV11-3; J gene: TRBJ2-5; CDR3 length: 15
CDR3 protein: CASSLVGRQETQYF; CDR3 DNA: TGTGCCAGCAGCTTAGTCGGGAGGCAAGAGACCCAGTACTTC; D gene: TRBD2; V gene: TRBV11-2; J gene: TRBJ2-5; CDR3 length: 14
CDR3 protein: CASSPYKNEKLFF; CDR3 DNA: TGTGCCAGCTCACCTTACAAGAATGAAAAACTGTTTTTT; D gene: -; V gene: TRBV18; J gene: TRBJ1-4; CDR3 length: 13
CDR3 protein: CASRGGQGRNEQFF; CDR3 DNA: TGTGCCAGTAGGGGGGGACAGGGTCGAAATGAGCAGTTCTTC; D gene: TRBD1; V gene: TRBV19; J gene: TRBJ2-1; CDR3 length: 14
CDR3 protein: CASSLNPGTGLVAQHF; CDR3 DNA: TGCGCCAGCAGCTTAAACCCCGGGACAGGGTTAGTGGCCCAGCATTTT; D gene: TRBD1; V gene: TRBV5-1; J gene: TRBJ1-5; CDR3 length: 16